The source of this TCR beta chain is a study of blood T cell repertoires in COVID-19. Per the original data handling: Amplification of reference gene primers was used by the study to estimate nucleated cell counts. The repertoire was sequenced with immunoSEQ multiplex PCR; TCRdb's copy has only in-frame clones and lacks some. V and J calls and clone size are given by that table; D and trimming were obtained from the DNA. The sample lists approximately 20,000 clones, roughly 81% occurring once. Trimming removed 5 bases from V and 1 base from J; junction bases left unmatched: 3. Germline V lookup: CDR1 MRHNA, CDR2 SNTAGT. The CDR3 is 15 residues long.

The sample was peripheral blood. The genes are TRBV6-4 and TRBJ2-2; 8 nucleotides match TRBD1. This clonotype was sampled from a human donor with active COVID-19. The donor label of this sample is uncertain. CDR3 DNA sequence: TGTGCCAGCAGTCCCGGGACAGGGAACACCGGGGAGCTGTTTTTT. Its protein product is CASSPGTGNTGELFF.